The rows below give T cell receptor beta chains drawn from one sample of a study of blood T cell repertoires in COVID-19. Sequenced by immunoSEQ multiplex PCR; TCRdb stores in-frame clones only, minus some. The data show around 97,000 clones, 85% to 90% seen once. The sequenced material came from peripheral blood. The receptors come from a human donor in a cohort sampled during active COVID-19. The CDR3 runs from the conserved cysteine through the conserved F or W. Each record gives: clone size, V gene, D gene, J gene, CDR3 protein, CDR3 DNA. A D gene is named only where the DNA matches it firmly. Expanded clones get a size class; other rows say once, few or many, or leave the size out.

size: -
V: TRBV28
D: -
J: TRBJ1-2
CDR3: CASSRRVRGYTF
DNA: TGTGCCAGCAGCCGGAGGGTTCGAGGCTACACCTTC

size: -
V: TRBV2
D: -
J: TRBJ1-1
CDR3: CASTPGLVRHTEAFF
DNA: TGTGCCAGCACCCCGGGACTCGTAAGACACACTGAAGCTTTCTTT

size: -
V: TRBV19
D: TRBD1
J: TRBJ1-5
CDR3: CASSWEATGRSNQPQHF
DNA: TGTGCCAGTAGTTGGGAGGCGACAGGGCGAAGCAATCAGCCCCAGCATTTT

size: once
V: TRBV6-2/TRBV6-3
D: -
J: TRBJ1-4
CDR3: CASSTGVEKLFF
DNA: TGTGCCAGCAGTACCGGGGTCGAAAAACTGTTTTTT

size: -
V: TRBV6-5
D: TRBD1
J: TRBJ1-3
CDR3: CASSTDRSPGNTIYF
DNA: TGTGCCAGCAGCACGGACAGGAGTCCTGGAAACACCATATATTTT

size: -
V: TRBV28
D: TRBD1
J: TRBJ1-1
CDR3: CASSSHHRGFTEAFF
DNA: TGTGCCAGCAGTTCCCATCACAGGGGATTCACTGAAGCTTTCTTT

size: -
V: TRBV4-2
D: TRBD2
J: TRBJ2-1
CDR3: CASSQFPFGGGVDNEQFF
DNA: TGTGCCAGCAGCCAATTTCCATTCGGCGGGGGGGTAGACAATGAGCAGTTCTTC

size: -
V: TRBV15
D: TRBD2
J: TRBJ2-1
CDR3: CATSREYGGGYNEQFF
DNA: TGTGCCACCAGCAGGGAATACGGCGGGGGCTACAATGAGCAGTTCTTC

size: -
V: TRBV5-1
D: -
J: TRBJ1-1
CDR3: CASSFEGTNTEAFF
DNA: TGCGCCAGCAGCTTCGAGGGTACGAACACTGAAGCTTTCTTT

size: -
V: TRBV19
D: -
J: TRBJ1-5
CDR3: CASSISAQGGHQPQHF
DNA: TGTGCCAGTAGTATTTCGGCGCAGGGCGGCCATCAGCCCCAGCATTTT

size: -
V: TRBV20-1
D: -
J: TRBJ1-2
CDR3: CSASLDISDGYTF
DNA: TGCAGTGCTAGTCTGGACATTTCGGATGGCTACACCTTC

size: -
V: TRBV4-1
D: -
J: TRBJ1-1
CDR3: CASSQVRDMNTEAFF
DNA: TGCGCCAGCAGCCAAGTGAGGGATATGAACACTGAAGCTTTCTTT

size: few
V: TRBV29-1
D: -
J: TRBJ2-1
CDR3: CSVEAAGHYYNEQFF
DNA: TGCAGCGTTGAAGCCGCGGGGCATTACTACAATGAGCAGTTCTTC

size: few
V: TRBV27
D: -
J: TRBJ1-5
CDR3: CASTPGGMSNQPQHF
DNA: TGTGCCAGCACCCCGGGGGGGATGAGCAATCAGCCCCAGCATTTT

size: -
V: TRBV6-6
D: TRBD1
J: TRBJ1-1
CDR3: CASSPGQAPMNTEAFF
DNA: TGTGCCAGCAGTCCGGGACAGGCCCCCATGAACACTGAAGCTTTCTTT

size: -
V: TRBV28
D: -
J: TRBJ2-7
CDR3: CASSLSSGAYEQYF
DNA: TGTGCCAGCAGTTTATCGTCAGGGGCCTACGAGCAGTACTTC

size: -
V: TRBV19
D: TRBD1
J: TRBJ2-7
CDR3: CASKDRDFYEQYF
DNA: TGTGCCAGCAAGGACAGGGACTTCTACGAGCAGTACTTC

size: -
V: TRBV25-1
D: -
J: TRBJ2-3
CDR3: CASTGGTIDTDTQYF
DNA: TGTGCCAGCACCGGGGGGACAATCGACACAGATACGCAGTATTTT